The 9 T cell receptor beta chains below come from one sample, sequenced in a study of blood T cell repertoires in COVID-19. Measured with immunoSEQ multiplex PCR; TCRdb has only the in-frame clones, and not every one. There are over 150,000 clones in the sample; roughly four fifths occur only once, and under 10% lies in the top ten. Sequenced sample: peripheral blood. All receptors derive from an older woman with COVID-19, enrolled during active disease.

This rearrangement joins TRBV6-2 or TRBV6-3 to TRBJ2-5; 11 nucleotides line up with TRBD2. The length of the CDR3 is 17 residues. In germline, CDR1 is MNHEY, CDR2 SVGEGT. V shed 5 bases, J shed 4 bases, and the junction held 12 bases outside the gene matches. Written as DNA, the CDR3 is TGTGCCAGCAGTACTGGGACTAGCGGTACGAGGAGAGAGACCCAGTACTTC. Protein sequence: CASSTGTSGTRRETQYF.

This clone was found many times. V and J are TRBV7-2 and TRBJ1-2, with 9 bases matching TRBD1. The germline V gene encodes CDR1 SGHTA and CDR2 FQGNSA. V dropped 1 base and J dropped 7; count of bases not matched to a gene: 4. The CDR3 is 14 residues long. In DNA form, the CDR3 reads TGTGCCAGCAGCTTAGGGACAGGGGAGGTTGGCTACACCTTC. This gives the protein CASSLGTGEVGYTF.

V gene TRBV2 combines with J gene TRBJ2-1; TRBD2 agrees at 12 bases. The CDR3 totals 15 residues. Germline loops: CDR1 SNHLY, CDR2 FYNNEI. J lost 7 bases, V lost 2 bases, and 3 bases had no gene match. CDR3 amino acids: CASSERLAGANEQFF. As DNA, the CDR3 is TGTGCCAGCAGTGAACGACTAGCGGGAGCAAATGAGCAGTTCTTC. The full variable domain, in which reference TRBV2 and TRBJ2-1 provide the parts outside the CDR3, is EPEVTQTPSHQVTQMGQEVILRCVPISNHLYFYWYRQILGQKVEFLVSFYNNEISEKSEIFDDQFSVERPDGSNFTLKIRSTKLEDSAMYFCASSERLAGANEQFFGPGTRLTVL.

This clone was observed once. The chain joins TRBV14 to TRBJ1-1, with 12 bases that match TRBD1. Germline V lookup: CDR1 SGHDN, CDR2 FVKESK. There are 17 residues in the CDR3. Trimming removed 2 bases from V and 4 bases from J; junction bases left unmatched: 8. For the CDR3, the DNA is TGTGCCAGCAGCCAACTCCCGGGACAGGGGGCAGTCACTGAAGCTTTCTTT. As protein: CASSQLPGQGAVTEAFF.

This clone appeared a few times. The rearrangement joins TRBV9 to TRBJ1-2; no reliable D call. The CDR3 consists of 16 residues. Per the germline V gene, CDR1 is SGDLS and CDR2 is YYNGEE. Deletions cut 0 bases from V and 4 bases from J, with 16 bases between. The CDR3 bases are TGTGCCAGCAGCGTAGGGCAGCAAGGAGGGTCCTATGGCTACACCTTC. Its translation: CASSVGQQGGSYGYTF.

CDR3 sequence reads: CASSLTGKTYEQYF. In DNA form, the CDR3 reads TGCGCCAGCAGCCTAACCGGGAAAACCTACGAGCAGTACTTC. The gene calls are TRBV4-1 and TRBJ2-7; TRBD2 might be the D (5 bases). Looked up from germline, CDR1 is MGHRA and CDR2 is YSYEKL. The CDR3 spans 14 residues. The V end lost 4 bases, the J end lost 2 bases, and 12 bases lay between the germline ends.

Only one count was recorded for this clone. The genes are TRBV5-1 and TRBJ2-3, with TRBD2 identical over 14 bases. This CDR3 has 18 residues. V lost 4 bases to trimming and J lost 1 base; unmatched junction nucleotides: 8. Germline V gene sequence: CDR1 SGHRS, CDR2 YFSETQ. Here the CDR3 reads CASSPGTSGRGGTDTQYF. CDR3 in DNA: TGCGCCAGCAGCCCGGGGACTAGCGGGAGAGGGGGCACAGATACGCAGTATTTT. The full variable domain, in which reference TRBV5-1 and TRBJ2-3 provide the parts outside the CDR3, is KAGVTQTPRYLIKTRGQQVTLSCSPISGHRSVSWYQQTPGQGLQFLFEYFSETQRNKGNFPGRFSGRQFSNSRSEMNVSTLELGDSALYLCASSPGTSGRGGTDTQYFGPGTRLTVL.

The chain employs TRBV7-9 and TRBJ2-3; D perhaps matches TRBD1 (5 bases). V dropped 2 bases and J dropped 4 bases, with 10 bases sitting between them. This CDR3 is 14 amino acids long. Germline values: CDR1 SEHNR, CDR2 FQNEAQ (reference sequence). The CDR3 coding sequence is TGTGCCAGCAGCTTACCAGGGCTCGCAGATACGCAGTATTTT. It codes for CASSLPGLADTQYF.

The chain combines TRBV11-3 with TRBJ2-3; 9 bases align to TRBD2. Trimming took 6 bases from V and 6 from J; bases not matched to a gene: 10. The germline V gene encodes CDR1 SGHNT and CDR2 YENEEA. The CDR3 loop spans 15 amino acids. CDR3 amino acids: CASSNRVAGADTQYF. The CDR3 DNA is TGTGCCAGCAGTAACAGGGTAGCGGGGGCCGATACGCAGTATTTT.